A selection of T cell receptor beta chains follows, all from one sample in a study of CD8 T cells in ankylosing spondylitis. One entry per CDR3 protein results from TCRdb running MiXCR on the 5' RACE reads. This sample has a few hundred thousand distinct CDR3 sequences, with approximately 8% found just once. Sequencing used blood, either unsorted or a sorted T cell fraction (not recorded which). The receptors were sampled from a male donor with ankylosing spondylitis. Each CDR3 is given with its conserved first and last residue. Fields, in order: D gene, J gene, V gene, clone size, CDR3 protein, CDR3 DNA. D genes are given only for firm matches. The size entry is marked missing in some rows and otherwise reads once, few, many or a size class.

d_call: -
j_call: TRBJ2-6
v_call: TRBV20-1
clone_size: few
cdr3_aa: CSALDREANVLTF
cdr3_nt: TGCAGTGCTCTGGATCGGGAGGCCAACGTCCTGACTTTC

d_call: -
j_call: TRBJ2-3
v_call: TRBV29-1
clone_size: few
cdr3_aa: CSVEGPAGTDTQYF
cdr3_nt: TGCAGCGTTGAAGGTCCCGCAGGCACAGATACGCAGTATTTT

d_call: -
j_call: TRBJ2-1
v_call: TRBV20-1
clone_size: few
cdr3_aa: CSASSHAEQFF
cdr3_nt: TGCAGTGCGAGCAGTCATGCCGAGCAGTTCTTC

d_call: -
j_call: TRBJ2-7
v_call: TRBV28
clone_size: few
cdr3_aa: CASSFVGRTTYEQYF
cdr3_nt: TGTGCCAGCAGTTTCGTCGGCAGGACGACCTACGAGCAGTACTTC

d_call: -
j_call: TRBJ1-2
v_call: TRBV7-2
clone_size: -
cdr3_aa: CASSPRERSNYGYTF
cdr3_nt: TGTGCCAGCAGCCCCCGGGAGAGGTCTAACTATGGCTACACCTTC

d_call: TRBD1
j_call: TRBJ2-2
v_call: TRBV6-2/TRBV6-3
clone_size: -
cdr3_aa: CASSYGNRGRNTGELFF
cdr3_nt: TGTGCCAGCAGTTATGGAAACAGGGGCCGGAACACCGGGGAGCTGTTTTTT

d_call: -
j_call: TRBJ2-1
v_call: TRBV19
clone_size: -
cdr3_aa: CASTPTGTGPYNEQFF
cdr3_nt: TGTGCCAGTACTCCAACCGGGACTGGGCCTTACAATGAGCAGTTCTTC

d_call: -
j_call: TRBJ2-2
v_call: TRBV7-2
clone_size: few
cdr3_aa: CASSLDGGANTGELFF
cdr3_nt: TGTGCCAGCAGCTTAGATGGAGGGGCCAACACCGGGGAGCTGTTTTTT

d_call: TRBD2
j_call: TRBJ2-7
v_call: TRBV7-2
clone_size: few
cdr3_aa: CASSLMAGGYEQYF
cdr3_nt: TGTGCCAGCAGCTTAATGGCGGGAGGCTACGAGCAGTACTTC

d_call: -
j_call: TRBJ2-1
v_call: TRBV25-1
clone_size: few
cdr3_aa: CASSTTSYNEQFF
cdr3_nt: TGTGCCAGCAGTACGACTAGTTACAATGAGCAGTTCTTC

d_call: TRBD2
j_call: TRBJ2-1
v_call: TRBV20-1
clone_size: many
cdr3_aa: CSALLPAGGNNEQFF
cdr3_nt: TGCAGTGCCCTCTTACCAGCGGGAGGGAACAATGAGCAGTTCTTC

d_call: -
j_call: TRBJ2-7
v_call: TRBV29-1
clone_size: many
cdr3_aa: CSVGGDRDYEQYF
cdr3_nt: TGCAGCGTTGGCGGGGACAGAGACTACGAGCAGTACTTC

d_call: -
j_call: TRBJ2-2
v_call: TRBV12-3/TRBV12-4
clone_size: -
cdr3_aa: CASGDAGGGELFF
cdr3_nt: TGTGCCAGCGGGGACGCTGGAGGCGGGGAGCTGTTTTTT

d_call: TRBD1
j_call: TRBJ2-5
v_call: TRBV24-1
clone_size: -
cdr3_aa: CATSEHRGETQYF
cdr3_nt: TGTGCCACCAGTGAACACAGGGGAGAGACCCAGTACTTC

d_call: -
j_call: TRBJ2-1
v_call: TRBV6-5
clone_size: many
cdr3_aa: CASSYSGAGDYNEQFF
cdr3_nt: TGTGCCAGCAGTTACTCGGGGGCAGGGGACTACAATGAGCAGTTCTTC

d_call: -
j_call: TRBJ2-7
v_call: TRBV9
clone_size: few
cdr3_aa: CASSPRGDYEQYF
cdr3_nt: TGTGCCAGCAGCCCACGTGGGGACTACGAGCAGTACTTC

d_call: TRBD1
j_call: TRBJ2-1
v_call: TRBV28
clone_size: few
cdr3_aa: CASSSRGQGNNEQFF
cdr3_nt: TGTGCCAGCAGTAGTAGGGGGCAGGGCAACAATGAGCAGTTCTTC

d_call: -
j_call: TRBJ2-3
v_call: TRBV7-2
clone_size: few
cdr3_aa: CASSLAERGTDTQYF
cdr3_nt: TGTGCCAGCAGCTTAGCGGAGCGGGGCACAGATACGCAGTATTTT

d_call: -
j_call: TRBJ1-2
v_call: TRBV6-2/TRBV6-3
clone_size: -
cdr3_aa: CATSDYGYTF
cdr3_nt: TGTGCCACCTCTGACTATGGCTACACCTTC

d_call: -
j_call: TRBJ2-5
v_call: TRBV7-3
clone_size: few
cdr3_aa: CASSLMGSETQYF
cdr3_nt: TGTGCCAGCAGCTTAATGGGTTCCGAGACCCAGTACTTC

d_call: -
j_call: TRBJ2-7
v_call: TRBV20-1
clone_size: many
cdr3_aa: CSASGLDLYEQYF
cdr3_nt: TGCAGTGCTAGTGGGCTGGACCTCTACGAGCAGTACTTC

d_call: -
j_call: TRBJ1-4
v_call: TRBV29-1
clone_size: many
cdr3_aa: CSANRENEKLFF
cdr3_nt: TGCAGCGCCAACCGGGAGAATGAAAAACTGTTTTTT

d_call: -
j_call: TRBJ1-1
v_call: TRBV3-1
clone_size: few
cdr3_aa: CASSQVTSRENTEAFF
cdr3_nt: TGTGCCAGCAGCCAAGTGACGAGCAGGGAGAACACTGAAGCTTTCTTT

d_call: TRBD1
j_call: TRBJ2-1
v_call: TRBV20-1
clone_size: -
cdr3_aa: CSAPGTGSYNEQFF
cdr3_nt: TGCAGTGCTCCCGGGACAGGGTCCTACAATGAGCAGTTCTTC

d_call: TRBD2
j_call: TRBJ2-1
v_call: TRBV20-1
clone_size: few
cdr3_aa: CSADLAGRGYGEQFF
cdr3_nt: TGCAGTGCAGACCTAGCGGGGAGAGGATACGGGGAGCAGTTCTTC

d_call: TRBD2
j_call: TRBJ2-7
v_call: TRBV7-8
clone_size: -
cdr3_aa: CASSFQAGGGRVDEQYF
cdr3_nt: TGTGCCAGCAGCTTTCAGGCGGGGGGTGGTAGGGTCGACGAGCAGTACTTC

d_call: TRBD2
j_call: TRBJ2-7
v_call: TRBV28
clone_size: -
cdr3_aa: CASSLTEGTKGVLEQYF
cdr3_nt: TGTGCCAGCAGTTTGACTGAGGGGACTAAAGGGGTCCTCGAGCAGTACTTC

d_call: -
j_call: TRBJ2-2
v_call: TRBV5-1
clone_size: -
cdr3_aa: CASSLDRESIGELFF
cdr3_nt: TGCGCCAGCAGCTTGGACAGGGAAAGTATCGGGGAGCTGTTTTTT

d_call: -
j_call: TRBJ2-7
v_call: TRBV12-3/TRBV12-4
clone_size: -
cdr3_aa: CASSPGYAGRYEQYF
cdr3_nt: TGTGCCAGCAGCCCGGGGTATGCGGGCCGTTACGAGCAGTACTTC

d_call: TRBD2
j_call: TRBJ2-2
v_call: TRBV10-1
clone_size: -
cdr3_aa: CASSDGGRWDTGELFF
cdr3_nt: TGCGCCAGCAGTGACGGCGGGAGGTGGGACACCGGGGAGCTGTTTTTT

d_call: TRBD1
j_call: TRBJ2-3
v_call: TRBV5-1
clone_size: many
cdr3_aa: CASSFDRVVTDTQYF
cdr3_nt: TGCGCCAGCAGCTTCGACAGGGTGGTTACAGATACGCAGTATTTT

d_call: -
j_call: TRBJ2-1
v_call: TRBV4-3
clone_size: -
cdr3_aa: CASSQDRGLMGYEQFF
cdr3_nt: TGCGCCAGCAGCCAGGACCGGGGGCTCATGGGGTATGAGCAGTTCTTC

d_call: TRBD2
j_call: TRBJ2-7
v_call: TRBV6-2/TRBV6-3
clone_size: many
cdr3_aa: CASSYPSGYGYEQYF
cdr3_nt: TGTGCCAGCAGTTACCCTAGCGGGTACGGCTACGAGCAGTACTTC

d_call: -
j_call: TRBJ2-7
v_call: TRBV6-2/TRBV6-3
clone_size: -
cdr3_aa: CASSSAGLAYEQYF
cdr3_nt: TGTGCCAGCAGTTCGGCGGGGTTGGCGTACGAGCAGTACTTC

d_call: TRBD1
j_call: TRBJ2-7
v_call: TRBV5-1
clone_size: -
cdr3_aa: CASSLAGTGGWYEQYF
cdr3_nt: TGCGCCAGCAGCTTGGCCGGGACAGGGGGCTGGTACGAGCAGTACTTC

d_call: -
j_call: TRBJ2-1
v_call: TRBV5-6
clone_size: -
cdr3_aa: CASSPGGDNEQFF
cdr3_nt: TGTGCCAGCAGTCCAGGGGGGGATAATGAGCAGTTCTTC

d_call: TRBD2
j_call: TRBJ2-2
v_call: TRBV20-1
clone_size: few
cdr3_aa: CSARPASGEAGELFF
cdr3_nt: TGCAGTGCTAGACCGGCTAGCGGAGAAGCCGGGGAGCTGTTTTTT

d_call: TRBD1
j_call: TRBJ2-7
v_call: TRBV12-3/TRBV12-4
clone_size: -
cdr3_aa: CASSTNRGRTYEQYF
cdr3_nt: TGTGCCAGCAGTACGAACAGGGGACGAACCTACGAGCAGTACTTC

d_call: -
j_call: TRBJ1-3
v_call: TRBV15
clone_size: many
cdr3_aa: CATSRGNSGNTIYF
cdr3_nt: TGTGCCACCAGCAGAGGCAACTCTGGAAACACCATATATTTT

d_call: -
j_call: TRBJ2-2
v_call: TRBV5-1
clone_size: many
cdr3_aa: CASRYSAANTGELFF
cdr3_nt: TGCGCCAGCAGATACTCGGCAGCGAACACCGGGGAGCTGTTTTTT

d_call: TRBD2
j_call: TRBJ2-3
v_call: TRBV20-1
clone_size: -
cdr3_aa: CSAHRLAGVEPQYF
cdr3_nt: TGCAGTGCTCATAGACTAGCGGGAGTGGAACCGCAGTATTTT

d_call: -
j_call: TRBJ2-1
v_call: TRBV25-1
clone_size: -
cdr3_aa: CASGDGTYNEQFF
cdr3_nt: TGTGCCAGTGGGGACGGGACCTACAATGAGCAGTTCTTC

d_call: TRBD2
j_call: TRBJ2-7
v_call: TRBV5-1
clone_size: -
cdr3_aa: CASSTATSGSSYEQYF
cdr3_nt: TGCGCCAGCAGCACAGCAACTAGCGGGAGCTCCTACGAGCAGTACTTC

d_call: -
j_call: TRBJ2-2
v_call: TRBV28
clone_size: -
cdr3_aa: CASSFPQGPSGELFF
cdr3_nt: TGTGCCAGCAGTTTCCCACAGGGCCCTTCCGGGGAGCTGTTTTTT

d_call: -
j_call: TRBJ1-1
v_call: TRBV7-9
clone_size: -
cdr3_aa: CASSFPGLMNTEAFF
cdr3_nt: TGTGCCAGCAGCTTTCCGGGACTGATGAACACTGAAGCTTTCTTT

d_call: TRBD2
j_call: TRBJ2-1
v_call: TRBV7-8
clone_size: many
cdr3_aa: CASSAGTSGKYNEQFF
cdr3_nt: TGTGCCAGCAGCGCCGGGACTAGCGGGAAATACAATGAGCAGTTCTTC

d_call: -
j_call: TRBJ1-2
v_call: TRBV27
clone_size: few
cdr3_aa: CASSLSGRAGYGYTF
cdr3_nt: TGTGCCAGCAGTTTATCGGGCAGGGCTGGCTATGGCTACACCTTC

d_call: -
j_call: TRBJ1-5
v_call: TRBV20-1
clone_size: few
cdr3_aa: CSARDSDRPSNQPQHF
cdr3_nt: TGCAGTGCTAGAGATTCGGACAGACCTAGCAATCAGCCCCAGCATTTT

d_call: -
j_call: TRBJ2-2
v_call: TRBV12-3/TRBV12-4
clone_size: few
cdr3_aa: CASSFPSGSLTGELFF
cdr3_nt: TGTGCCAGCAGTTTCCCCTCCGGGTCTTTGACCGGGGAGCTGTTTTTT

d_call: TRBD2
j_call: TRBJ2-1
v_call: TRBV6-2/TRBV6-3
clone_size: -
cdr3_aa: CASSSSGSYEQFF
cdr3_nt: TGTGCCAGCAGTTCTAGCGGGAGTTATGAGCAGTTCTTC

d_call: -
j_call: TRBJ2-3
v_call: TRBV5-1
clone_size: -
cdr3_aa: CASSLTSAGDTQYF
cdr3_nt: TGCGCCAGCAGCTTGACTAGTGCAGGAGATACGCAGTATTTT

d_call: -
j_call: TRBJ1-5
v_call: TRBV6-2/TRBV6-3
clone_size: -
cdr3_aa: CASSLSLLGNQPQHF
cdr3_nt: TGTGCCAGCAGTTTAAGTCTTCTGGGCAATCAGCCCCAGCATTTT